The 17 T cell receptor beta chains given below trace back to one sample, sequenced in a study of CD8+ T cells in alopecia areata. Extracted RNA was reverse transcribed, and the resulting cDNA served as sequencing template. Assay: immunoSEQ multiplex PCR; the TCRdb copy retains only in-frame clones and omits some. The sample records nearly 7,000 clones, about two thirds being singletons. Treatment given: oral pan-JAK inhibitor, 5-10 mg twice daily. Peripheral blood and lesional scalp punch biopsies came from alopecia areata patients. This sample comprised skin, obtained at week 4, from a patient treated with tofacitinib. These receptor sequences come from a human donor with alopecia areata.

The V and J genes are TRBV19 and TRBJ1-3; no definite D call. The CDR3 loop spans 16 amino acids. Germline values: CDR1 LNHDA, CDR2 SQIVND (reference sequence). V was trimmed by 3 bases and J by 0 bases, leaving 12 bases between them. The CDR3 DNA sequence: TGTGCCAGTAGTATTCGGCACGTGGGCTCTGGAAACACCATATATTTT. This encodes CASSIRHVGSGNTIYF.

The chain couples TRBV19 to TRBJ1-2, with 7 bases that match TRBD1. The CDR3 contains 15 residues. The V and J ends lost 4 bases and 6 bases, in that order; junction bases with no gene match: 11. The V gene's germline CDR1 is LNHDA and CDR2 SQIVND (reference sequence). The CDR3 region is CASSTPGGLRNGYTF. CDR3 in DNA: TGTGCCAGTAGTACCCCAGGGGGACTCAGGAATGGCTACACCTTC. Variable domain in full (rest from reference TRBV19 and TRBJ1-2): DGGITQSPKYLFRKEGQNVTLSCEQNLNHDAMYWYRQDPGQGLRLIYYSQIVNDFQKGDIAEGYSVSREKKESFPLTVTSAQKNPTAFYLCASSTPGGLRNGYTFGSGTRLTVV.

The V and J genes are TRBV6-6 and TRBJ2-7, with TRBD1 as a possible D gene (7 bases). V was shortened by 2 bases and J by 2 bases, with 13 bases between the two germline ends. There are 15 residues in the CDR3. Germline values: CDR1 MNHNY, CDR2 SVGAGI (reference sequence). The DNA of the CDR3 is TGTGCCAGCAGTTACGGAGGGGGCGGCCCCTACGAGCAGTACTTC. This encodes CASSYGGGGPYEQYF.

Notes on this clone: One end of the junction varies from germline; a read error may be responsible. V is TRBV7-7 and J is TRBJ2-5, with a possible D match to TRBD1 (5 bases). CDR1 and CDR2 from the germline V gene are SSHAT and FNYEAQ (reference sequence). The CDR3 spans 14 residues. The CDR3 DNA follows: TGTGCTAGCAGCTTCGACAGTAAACAAGAGACCCAGTACTTC. This codes for CASSFDSKQETQYF.

The chain links TRBV11-3 to TRBJ2-2, with 9 bases that match TRBD2. V shed 4 bases, J shed 5 bases, and the junction held 8 bases outside the gene matches. CDR3 length: 16 residues. Per germline, CDR1 SGHNT and CDR2 YENEEA. DNA of the CDR3: TGTGCCAGCAGCTACTACTTTAGCGGGAGAACCGGGGAGCTGTTTTTT. This translates into CASSYYFSGRTGELFF.

The genes are TRBV4-2 and TRBJ2-2; D is possibly TRBD1 or TRBD2 (5 bases each). The CDR3 length is 19 residues. CDR1 is LGHNA, CDR2 YNFKEQ, per germline. Trimming shortened V by 3 bases and J by 1 base, and 21 bases separated the two germline ends. CDR3 loop: CASSHPPQGPSQNTGELFF. The CDR3 DNA reads as TGTGCCAGCAGCCACCCCCCCCAGGGACCTTCCCAGAACACCGGGGAGCTGTTTTTT.

V gene TRBV11-2 combines with J gene TRBJ1-2, with 9 bases matching TRBD1. CDR1 SGHAT and CDR2 FQNNGV come from the germline V gene. CDR3 length: 14 amino acids. The trim removed 1 base at V and 4 bases at J, leaving 1 base unmatched. The CDR3 protein is CASSLVDRGYGYTF. DNA of the CDR3: TGTGCCAGCAGCTTAGTGGACAGGGGCTATGGCTACACCTTC.

The rearrangement links TRBV30 to TRBJ1-2, with D hard to call. V gave up 3 bases and J gave up 5 bases, with 10 bases separating them. Looked up from germline, CDR1 is GTSNPN and CDR2 is SVGIG (reference sequence). CDR3 length: 12 amino acids. The CDR3 reads CAWSQGSYGYTF. As DNA, the CDR3 is TGTGCCTGGAGCCAAGGATCTTATGGCTACACCTTC.

The chain recombines TRBV7-9 with TRBJ2-1; a weak D match, TRBD2 (5 bases). The V end lost 5 bases, the J end lost 7 bases, and 21 bases lay between the germline ends. Germline V CDR1 and CDR2: SEHNR, FQNEAQ (reference sequence). The CDR3 loop spans 16 amino acids. The CDR3 sequence: CASSGRTHLWYNEQFF. For the CDR3, the DNA is TGTGCCAGCAGCGGACGGACTCATCTTTGGTATAATGAGCAGTTCTTC.

The V and J genes are TRBV7-8 and TRBJ2-3; TRBD1 aligns across 9 bases. V was clipped by 5 bases and J by 1 base; unmatched bases: 4. The germline CDR1 and CDR2 sequences are SGHVS and FQNEAQ. The CDR3 is 15 residues long. The DNA for the CDR3 is TGTGCCAGCAGCATAAACAGGGGGCGCACAGATACGCAGTATTTT. Its translation: CASSINRGRTDTQYF.

The V call is TRBV6-1, the J call TRBJ1-2, with 11 bases identical to TRBD1. The CDR3 has 15 residues. Looked up from germline, CDR1 is MNHNS and CDR2 is SASEGT. Trimming cost V 9 bases and J 4 bases; bases outside gene matches: 10. CDR3 residues: CASFPRDRGSYGYTF. CDR3 in DNA: TGTGCCAGTTTCCCCCGGGACAGGGGGAGCTATGGCTACACCTTC.

As DNA, the CDR3 is TGTGCCACCAGCAGAGCGGCTAGCTGGATGTATGAGCAGTTCTTC. Encoded protein: CATSRAASWMYEQFF. The chain recombines TRBV15 with TRBJ2-1; possibly TRBD2 for D (5 bases). Germline V CDR1 and CDR2: LNHNV, YYDKDF (reference sequence). With 1 base removed from V and 8 bases from J, the gap between germline ends came to 15 bases. The CDR3 extends over 15 amino acids.

The chain is built from TRBV28 and TRBJ1-1, with D hard to call. CDR3 length equals 12 residues. Germline loops: CDR1 MDHEN, CDR2 SYDVKM. V was clipped by 6 bases and J by 11 bases, with 16 bases between them. The CDR3 protein is CASSPSAWWAFF. DNA of the CDR3: TGTGCCAGCAGCCCTAGCGCCTGGTGGGCTTTCTTT.

This clone was seen only a few times. This chain connects TRBV11-3 to TRBJ2-3; the D gene is possibly TRBD2 (5 bases). Trimming removed 5 bases from V and 6 bases from J, with 12 bases in between. This CDR3 contains 13 residues. Per the germline V gene, CDR1 is SGHNT and CDR2 is YENEEA. The CDR3 region has the DNA TGTGCCAGCAGCGAGGGCCACCGGGATACGCAGTATTTT. Protein product: CASSEGHRDTQYF. Full variable domain (missing parts from reference TRBV11-3 and TRBJ2-3): EAGVVQSPRYKIIEKKQPVAFWCNPISGHNTLYWYLQNLGQGPELLIRYENEEAVDDSQLPKDRFSAERLKGVDSTLKIQPAELGDSAVYLCASSEGHRDTQYFGPGTRLTVL.

V gene TRBV30 combines with J gene TRBJ2-1; tentatively, D is TRBD2 (6 bases). Germline assignment: CDR1 GTSNPN and CDR2 SVGIG (reference sequence). Trimming took 0 bases from V and 3 from J, leaving 12 bases between them. The CDR3 spans 15 residues. In DNA form, the CDR3 reads TGTGCCTGGAGTGTACGGGGACTTCGCTACAATGAGCAGTTCTTC. Amino acid sequence: CAWSVRGLRYNEQFF.

The V and J genes are TRBV7-9 and TRBJ2-2; D possibly corresponds to TRBD2 (5 bases). V was shortened by 3 bases and J by 5 bases, with 22 bases between the two germline ends. This CDR3 is 18 amino acids long. CDR1 is SEHNR, CDR2 FQNEAQ, per germline (reference sequence). CDR3 amino acids: CASSFRPLSDHGTGELFF. DNA for the CDR3: TGTGCCAGCAGCTTTCGGCCTCTTAGCGACCACGGGACCGGGGAGCTGTTTTTT.

The DNA of the CDR3 is TGTGCCTGGAGTGTACAAGTCAGGGGCTACGAGCAGTACTTC. Translating gives CAWSVQVRGYEQYF. The chain uses TRBV30 and TRBJ2-7; D is perhaps TRBD1 (6 bases). The CDR3 has 14 amino acids. Germline V gene data show CDR1 as GTSNPN and CDR2 as SVGIG (reference sequence). Deletions cut 0 bases from V and 3 bases from J, with 12 bases between.